The entry below gives a single TCR beta chain sequence along with its context. Its antigen has not been determined. Base quality data are lacking; no much larger clone is found one base away. RNA was extracted using the RNeasy kit, and about 0.5 to 1 ug of the RNA was reverse transcribed with random hexamers. TCR beta CDR3 regions were amplified with the immunoSEQ multiplex PCR assay covering 54 Vbeta and 13 Jbeta segments. Bias from PCR amplification was corrected by using a synthetic template baseline for primer optimization and for computational correction. The authors processed their data as follows. Reads were assigned to V, D and J genes according to IMGT and analyzed in immunoSEQ Analyzer, with only productive sequences retained. Clonality was calculated as one minus the Shannon entropy normalized by log2 of the number of productive unique sequences. Public and private clones were assessed among the 100 most prevalent clones of each patient and control. Clones were defined as Susac-specific when absent from the healthy and MS cohorts, from about 970 published viral clones and from other ImmuneACCESS disease sequences. Clones were called with MiXCR by TCRdb after fastp trimmed the public reads at Q25, and only in-frame beta chains were retained. CDR3 protein duplicates are merged, each entry listing the most common genes and DNA. The V and J calls shown here were made by TCRdb, not taken from the authors' results. This sample lists tens of thousands of distinct CDR3 sequences; 85% to 95% were detected once. The biggest ten clones account for about 0.28% of the sample.

This entry comes from a study of CD8 T cells in Susac syndrome (dated by TCRdb to 2018 to 2020). Background on the whole study: Of the Susac syndrome patients who were sequenced, more than five had clinically active disease and eight were in clinical remission. The study used repertoire sequencing to test whether antigen drove CD8+ T cell activation and differentiation in Susac syndrome. Susac syndrome patients were therapy-naive, on corticosteroids (some also receiving IVIg), or on IVIg alone at blood withdrawal. Overall study results and their limits: The TCR sequencing and HLA analysis was acknowledged to have included a relatively small number of individuals. In the CD4+ T cell repertoire of Susac syndrome patients, clonal expansion was not detected.

Peripheral blood CD8+ and CD4+ T cells from healthy donors, Susac syndrome patients and multiple sclerosis patients were profiled by high-throughput TCR beta sequencing. Susac syndrome patients met recently defined diagnostic criteria for definite or probable disease. CD8+ TEMRA cells were enriched by FACS, while bulk CD8+ and CD4+ T cells were purified by magnetic negative isolation. Blood was collected in EDTA tubes and processed within 24 hours, with PBMCs isolated through density gradient centrifugation. PBMCs intended for TCR sequencing were cryopreserved in liquid nitrogen and were subsequently thawed in a 37 degrees C water bath. A purity of at least 90% was achieved for sorted or isolated CD4+, CD8+ and CD8+ TEMRA cells. Inclusive of the bounding cysteine and phenylalanine, the CDR3 is 12 residues long. The read is trimmed to its CDR3 DNA, 36 bases read in frame from base 1. V is trimmed back by 6 bases and J by 1 base, and the junction contains 1 base that no gene match accounts for. The germline V gene (reference sequence) gives CDR1 as DFQATT and CDR2 as SNEGSKA.

The receptor's source is a human donor with Susac syndrome. The specimen was CD4+ T cells from PBMCs. The chain is assembled from TRBV20-1 and TRBJ1-1, and TRBD1 matches 8 of the central bases. CDR3 sequence: CSAGQGNTEAFF. The nucleotide sequence reads TGCAGTGCAGGACAGGGGAACACTGAAGCTTTCTTT.